This is a list of T cell receptor beta chains from one sample in a study of blood T cell repertoires in COVID-19. Method: immunoSEQ multiplex PCR; TCRdb's copy keeps in-frame clones and lacks some. This table has around 70,000 clones, about 90% appearing once. The sequencing input was peripheral blood. Receptors were obtained from a human donor in a cohort sampled during active COVID-19. Each CDR3 is given with its conserved first and last residue. The D gene is left open where the match is weak. For some rows the clone size is stated as once, few or many, or as a class when expanded; others skip it.

>NA|once|TRBJ2-1|TRBV25-1
TGTGCCAGCAGGGCCTCCCGGGAAGACAATGAGCAGTTCTTC
CASRASREDNEQFF
>NA|NA|TRBJ2-1|TRBV19
TGTGCCAGTGAAACAGGGCCCTACAATGAGCAGTTCTTC
CASETGPYNEQFF
>NA|NA|TRBJ2-5|TRBV7-9
TGTGCCAGCAATTTCAACCTCAGGGGCCAAGAGACCCAGTACTTC
CASNFNLRGQETQYF
>TRBD2|NA|TRBJ2-1|TRBV28
TGTGCCAGCAGTCCTACGGGACTAGCAGCTTACAATGAGCAGTTCTTC
CASSPTGLAAYNEQFF
>TRBD2|NA|TRBJ2-3|TRBV5-1
TGCGCCAGCAGCTTGGGCGGGAGCGATACGCAGTATTTT
CASSLGGSDTQYF
>NA|NA|TRBJ2-2|TRBV29-1
TGCAGCGTTGACGGGCGGGCGAACACCGGGGAGCTGTTTTTT
CSVDGRANTGELFF
>TRBD2|NA|TRBJ2-7|TRBV3-1/TRBV3-2
TGTGCCAGCAGCCCTGGGACTAGCGGGAGGTTTGCCTACGAGCAGTACTTC
CASSPGTSGRFAYEQYF
>NA|NA|TRBJ1-1|TRBV19
TGTGCCAGTAGTATCGGCAGCGGCACTGAAGCTTTCTTT
CASSIGSGTEAFF
>TRBD2|NA|TRBJ2-3|TRBV10-1
TGCGCCAGCAGTGGACTAGCGGGGGAAGACACTAGCACAGATACGCAGTATTTT
CASSGLAGEDTSTDTQYF
>NA|once|TRBJ2-5|TRBV18
TGTGCCAGCTCACCGGTGGCAGGGGCAGAGACCCAGTACTTC
CASSPVAGAETQYF
>NA|NA|TRBJ1-1|TRBV6-5
TGTGCCAGCAGCCCCAGCCGGGTACTTAACACTGAAGCTTTCTTT
CASSPSRVLNTEAFF
>TRBD1|NA|TRBJ2-7|TRBV19
TGTGCCAGTAAGTTGGGGACAGGGTCTTCCTACGAGCAGTACTTC
CASKLGTGSSYEQYF
>NA|NA|TRBJ1-1|TRBV11-2
TGTGCCAGCAGCATCCCCGACAAACCGGCAACTGAAGCTTTCTTT
CASSIPDKPATEAFF
>NA|NA|TRBJ2-3|TRBV4-2
TGTGCCAGCAGCCAAGAAGCCGGGTTGGCGGGATTCACAGATACGCAGTATTTT
CASSQEAGLAGFTDTQYF
>TRBD2|NA|TRBJ2-3|TRBV19
TGTGCCAGTAGCGGAACTAGCGGGCATCCTAGCACAGATACGCAGTATTTT
CASSGTSGHPSTDTQYF
>NA|NA|TRBJ2-5|TRBV18
TGTGCCAGCTCACCAGGAGGGCCGACCCAAGAGACCCAGTACTTC
CASSPGGPTQETQYF
>TRBD1|NA|TRBJ1-2|TRBV11-2
TGTGCCAGCAGCTTCGGACAGGGACGCGGAGGGACCTTC
CASSFGQGRGGTF
>NA|NA|TRBJ1-6|TRBV4-3
TGCGCCAGCAGCCCTGCAACAGGGACCTCACCCCTCCACTTT
CASSPATGTSPLHF
>NA|NA|TRBJ1-5|TRBV28
TGTGCCAGCAGTACCAGGGCCCTCAATCAGCCCCAGCATTTT
CASSTRALNQPQHF
>NA|NA|TRBJ2-3|TRBV4-3
TGCGCCAGCAGCCAAGAAGCACAGAAACCCACGGATACGCAGTATTTT
CASSQEAQKPTDTQYF
>TRBD2|NA|TRBJ2-7|TRBV18
TGTGCCAGCTCACCAGCGGGAGGGAACGAGCAGTACTTC
CASSPAGGNEQYF
>NA|NA|TRBJ2-2|TRBV5-1
TGCGCCAGCAGGGGCTGGGCGGGGGCTAACACCGGGGAGCTGTTTTTT
CASRGWAGANTGELFF
>NA|once|TRBJ2-7|TRBV5-1
TGCGCCAGCAGCTTGATTCCAGGGGACTACGAGCAGTACTTC
CASSLIPGDYEQYF
>TRBD1|NA|TRBJ1-1|TRBV19
TGTGCCAGTAGGCGCGGACAGGGATCGGGGAACACTGAAGCTTTCTTT
CASRRGQGSGNTEAFF
>NA|NA|TRBJ2-2|TRBV9
TGTGCCAGCAGCGTAGGAGTGACACCCCCTTTTGGCGGGGAGCTGTTTTTT
CASSVGVTPPFGGELFF
>NA|NA|TRBJ1-1|TRBV3-1/TRBV3-2
TGTGCCAGCAGCCAAGACTCCCGAAGCTGGAACACTGAAGCTTTCTTT
CASSQDSRSWNTEAFF
>TRBD1|NA|TRBJ2-2|TRBV3-1/TRBV3-2
TGTGCCAGCAGCCAAGATCCGCAGGGGGCTGGCGGGGAGCTGTTTTTT
CASSQDPQGAGGELFF
>TRBD2|NA|TRBJ2-3|TRBV28
TGTGCCAGCGGGCGGGAGGCGTTAGATACGCAGTATTTT
CASGREALDTQYF
>TRBD2|NA|TRBJ2-1|TRBV28
TGTGCCAGCAACAGCGGGGGTATCTACAATGAGCAGTTCTTC
CASNSGGIYNEQFF
>NA|NA|TRBJ2-5|TRBV7-2
TGTGCCAGCAGCTCCACAGGGAGGGGAGAGACCCAGTACTTC
CASSSTGRGETQYF
>TRBD1|NA|TRBJ2-1|TRBV3-1/TRBV3-2
TGTGCCAGCAGCCAAGAACAGGGGTTCGGCAATGAGCAGTTCTTC
CASSQEQGFGNEQFF
>TRBD1|NA|TRBJ1-5|TRBV19
TGTGCCAGTAGTGCGACAGGGGGTGGACAGCCCCAGCATTTT
CASSATGGGQPQHF
>NA|NA|TRBJ2-7|TRBV30
TGTGCCTTAACAGGGTGGTCCTACGAGCAGTACTTC
CALTGWSYEQYF
>NA|NA|TRBJ1-1|TRBV30
TGTGCCTGGAGTGGGACGGGGTTTGAAGCTTTCTTT
CAWSGTGFEAFF
>TRBD1|few|TRBJ1-2|TRBV9
TGTGCCAGCAGCGGACAGGGGGAGTATGGTGGCTACACCTTC
CASSGQGEYGGYTF
>NA|NA|TRBJ2-2|TRBV7-6
TGTGCCAGCAGTAGCCGAAACACCGGGGAGCTGTTTTTT
CASSSRNTGELFF
>TRBD1|NA|TRBJ1-5|TRBV6-2/TRBV6-3
TGTGCCAGCAGTCCCGACAGGGGTAAAAGGATTAGCAATCAGCCCCAGCATTTT
CASSPDRGKRISNQPQHF
>NA|NA|TRBJ2-5|TRBV11-2
TGTGCCAGCAGCTTTCTGGAGACCCAGTACTTC
CASSFLETQYF
>TRBD2|NA|TRBJ2-5|TRBV18
TGTGCCAGCTCAGCAGCTCTAGCGGACCAAGAGACCCAGTACTTC
CASSAALADQETQYF
>TRBD1|NA|TRBJ1-2|TRBV7-6
TGTGCCAGCAGCCCGACAGGGGGGAGGTATGGCTACACCTTC
CASSPTGGRYGYTF
>TRBD1|NA|TRBJ1-2|TRBV19
TGTGCCAGTAGATCTCCGACAGGGATGGCTGGCTACACCTTC
CASRSPTGMAGYTF
>TRBD2|NA|TRBJ2-5|TRBV20-1
TGCAGTGCTAGTAAGCCGGGACTAGGAGAGGAGACCCAGTACTTC
CSASKPGLGEETQYF
>TRBD2|NA|TRBJ2-1|TRBV2
TGTGCCAGCAAACCGGGACTAGACTACAATGAGCAGTTCTTC
CASKPGLDYNEQFF
>NA|few|TRBJ2-7|TRBV10-1
TGCGCCAGCAGTGACAGCGGGCCCTCCTACGAGCAGTACTTC
CASSDSGPSYEQYF
>TRBD1|NA|TRBJ1-4|TRBV28
TGTGCCAGCAGTTCCCCGGGACAGCTTAATGAAAAACTGTTTTTT
CASSSPGQLNEKLFF
>NA|once|TRBJ2-3|TRBV14
TGTGCCAGCAGCCAAGCTTGGGGAGCCGATAACACAGATACGCAGTATTTT
CASSQAWGADNTDTQYF
>NA|NA|TRBJ2-1|TRBV11-2
TGTGCCAGCAGCTTAGAGAGGAGGAGCGGCAAAAGCTCCTACAATGAGCAGTTCTTC
CASSLERRSGKSSYNEQFF
>TRBD2|NA|TRBJ2-7|TRBV11-2
TGTGCCAGCAGCTCAATCACTAGCGGGACTTACGAGCGCTACGAGCAGTACTTC
CASSSITSGTYERYEQYF
>NA|NA|TRBJ2-3|TRBV30
TGTGCCTGGAGTGGCCCCTTCCTAGCGAGGACAGATACGCAGTATTTT
CAWSGPFLARTDTQYF
>TRBD2|once|TRBJ2-3|TRBV19
TGTGCCAACAAGCGGGAGGGCACGGATACGCAGTATTTT
CANKREGTDTQYF
>TRBD2|NA|TRBJ2-3|TRBV28
TGTGCCAGCAGTCAGGGACTAGTCACAGATACGCAGTATTTT
CASSQGLVTDTQYF
>NA|once|TRBJ2-5|TRBV2
TGTGCCAGCAGTGGCCAGGACCGCTCGGGGGCCCAGTACTTC
CASSGQDRSGAQYF
>NA|NA|TRBJ2-7|TRBV25-1
TGTGCCAGCAAGTCGGGACACAATTACGAGCAGTACTTC
CASKSGHNYEQYF
>NA|NA|TRBJ1-6|TRBV6-2/TRBV6-3
TGTGCCAGCAGTCACCTACAGGGCGTAAATTCACCCCTCCACTTT
CASSHLQGVNSPLHF